The 2 T cell receptor beta chains reported below all come from one sample, sequenced in a study of OX40 agonist ivuxolimab in advanced cancers. Profiled with immunoSEQ multiplex PCR; TCRdb holds only in-frame clones, not every one. The repertoire holds tens of thousands of clones, with 70% to 90% as singletons. The source was CD4+ or CD8+ T cells sorted from blood, collected in a trial of the OX40 agonist ivuxolimab. Every receptor here comes from an adult with an advanced solid tumor such as melanoma, head and neck, liver or kidney cancer.

The rearrangement links TRBV18 to TRBJ1-1, with D uncertain. CDR1 and CDR2 from the germline V gene are KGHSH and LQKENI. The V gene lost 2 bases and the J gene lost 0 bases, with 4 bases spanning the gap. This CDR3 comprises 13 residues. CDR3 sequence reads: CASSPGLNTEAFF. DNA of the CDR3: TGTGCCAGCTCACCAGGGCTGAACACTGAAGCTTTCTTT.

V gene TRBV2 combines with J gene TRBJ2-2; no definite D call. CDR1 and CDR2 from the germline V gene are SNHLY and FYNNEI. Trimming pared 4 bases from V and 4 bases from J, leaving 10 bases between. This CDR3 is built from 14 residues. CDR3 in DNA: TGTGCCAGCAGTGGAACTACTTTCACCGGGGAGCTGTTTTTT. Translation gives CASSGTTFTGELFF.